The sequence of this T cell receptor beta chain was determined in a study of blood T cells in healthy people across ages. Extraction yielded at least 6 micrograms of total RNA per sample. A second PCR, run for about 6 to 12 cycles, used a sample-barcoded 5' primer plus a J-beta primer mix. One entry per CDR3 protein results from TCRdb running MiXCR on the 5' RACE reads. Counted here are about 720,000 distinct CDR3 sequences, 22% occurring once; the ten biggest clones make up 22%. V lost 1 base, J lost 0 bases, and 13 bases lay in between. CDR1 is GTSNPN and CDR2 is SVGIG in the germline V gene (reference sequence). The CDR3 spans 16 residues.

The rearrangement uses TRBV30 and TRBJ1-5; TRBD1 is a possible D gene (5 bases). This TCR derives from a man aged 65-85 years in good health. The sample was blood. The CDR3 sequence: CAWSAPGINSNQPQHF. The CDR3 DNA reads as TGTGCCTGGAGTGCCCCAGGGATCAATAGCAATCAGCCCCAGCATTTT.